The sequence of this T cell receptor (beta chain) was determined in a study of blood T cells in healthy people across ages. A J-beta primer mix and a sample-barcoded 5' primer were used in a second PCR of about 7 to 12 cycles. TCRdb re-called the 5' RACE reads with MiXCR, one entry per CDR3 protein. The data hold around 670,000 distinct CDR3 sequences, with approximately 30% observed a single time. The V end lost 3 bases, the J end lost 9 bases, and 12 bases lay between the germline ends. Looked up from germline, CDR1 is SGHTA and CDR2 is FQGNSA. The length of the CDR3 is 13 residues. The specimen sequenced was blood. The chain is built from TRBV7-2 and TRBJ2-1; D gene unclear. This sequence originates from a woman at least 80 years old in good health. The CDR3 coding sequence is TGTGCCAGCAGCTTCTACGTCGGACGTGAGCAGTTCTTC. It specifies CASSFYVGREQFF.